This T cell receptor beta chain was identified in a study of cytomegalovirus exposure and HLA in healthy donors (dated by TCRdb to 2017 to 2019). For context, the study as a whole: In an earlier analysis of approximately 500 of the donors, 276 Gb of sequence data and 90 million to 130 million unique TCR beta sequences from about 179 million T cells were reported. An early release covering over 500 HLA-typed donors comprised around 300 gigabases of sequencing data and some 79 million unique TCR sequences. Of the 398 genotyped donors, about 80% fell in the genetic ancestry cluster associated with self-reported Caucasian donors. The aim of the study was to test whether cataloging public T cell receptors could identify signatures of past pathogen exposure. The T cell repertoires of 550 to 850 subjects were profiled by immunosequencing and related to cytomegalovirus serostatus. A separate validation cohort of about 110 different subjects was used in addition to the approximately 700-subject first cohort. The study combined high-throughput TCR immunosequencing, statistical association of individual TCRs with disease status, and machine learning to predict cytomegalovirus infection status. To study patterns of TCR occurrence, a later analysis re-analyzed previously published TCR beta repertoires from 500 to 850 donors and added high-resolution HLA genotyping. Rather than using new phenotypic data, the later analysis identified candidate immune exposures from TCR beta sequences and from how often those sequences occurred across donors. An earlier analysis of roughly 580 of the donors used high-throughput TCR beta sequencing to judge whether each TCR beta V gene segment behaved as functional or pseudogenic. Donor age, sex, ethnicity and CMV serostatus were collected together with the repertoire data. A later genetic analysis used genome-wide SNP genotypes for about 65% of the 666 donors, treating that subset as a discovery cohort. Every discovery cohort repertoire had been produced on one sequencing platform. HLA typing included class I and class II loci at four-digit resolution. The number of typed donors differed by locus: about 629-630 for A, B, C, DRB1 and DQB1; some 500 for DQA1; roughly 600 for DPA1; and about 470 for DPB1. A handful of DR-DQ haplotypes were handled as single units for association and clustering because linkage in the cohort was strong. On average, roughly 200,000 unique TCR beta nucleotide sequences were sequenced per donor among a few hundred genotyped donors of the cohort, with roughly 18% of those sequences being non-productive. What the work shows at the level of the full study, not this receptor alone: A later analysis reported that several top co-occurrence clusters appeared linked to parvovirus B19, influenza, CMV and Epstein-Barr virus. A further reported finding was that TCR beta sequences accurately predicted the HLA-A and HLA-B alleles for most subjects in the first cohort. In both the original and validation cohorts, the classifier was reported to diagnose cytomegalovirus status with high specificity and sensitivity. In a later analysis, around 17,000 TCR beta sequences were associated with specific HLA alleles at a false discovery rate of 0.05. Because some donors lacked HLA typing at each locus, the association tests relied only on the typed subset. Strong co-occurrence of HLA alleles, especially DR and DQ, made assigning TCR associations to individual alleles difficult. Because counts were too low, roughly 16 rarely observed V segments, including chromosome 9 orphons, were left out of the earlier analysis of about 500 of the donors. In an earlier analysis of over 550 of the donors, most TCR beta V segments were observed in productive rearrangements about 87% or about 30% of the time, broadly matching IMGT annotations. In a later analysis, most CMV-associated TCR beta chains were found to appear HLA-restricted, with HLA associations seemingly driven largely by CMV exposure. While some public TCRs were present in many individuals, most TCR sequences turned up only very rarely across donors. Correlated functional status among segregating V segments might be attributable to linkage disequilibrium, but an unknown experimental factor could not be ruled out. A few of the identified cytomegalovirus-associated TCR beta chains were confirmed in vitro to be specific for cytomegalovirus antigens. CMV serostatus was the only immune exposure information available for the cohort. According to a later analysis, TCR association rates differed among HLA loci, with DRB1 alleles showing the most associated TCRs and HLA-C alleles showing the fewest. It was suggested by the authors that the approach could potentially be generalized to other disease states and immunological phenotypes. The cohort was sequenced for TCR beta chains only, and without alpha or paired-chain data the features that could be detected were limited. According to a later genetic analysis, donors in an Asian-associated ancestry cluster had fewer N-insertions in productive TCRs than the approximately 670-donor mean. Compared with equally common non-associated chains, HLA-associated TCR beta chains in a later analysis were more clonally expanded and had lower generation probabilities. A total of 150 to 200 TCR beta chains were listed by the study as associated with cytomegalovirus. The presence/absence analyses assumed that sequencing depth was roughly uniform across donors, and that assumption may not be true. In a later genetic analysis, a missense DCLRE1C variant was associated with V-gene and J-gene trimming of TCR beta chains, and the association was replicated in an independent cohort. A cluster of highly shared sequence variants was judged likely to represent a technical artifact of the sequencing pipeline.

Concerning this clone itself: Its antigen is unknown.

In total, 500 to 700 healthy bone marrow donors made up the cohort. At the time of sampling, all cohort members were nominally healthy, though unrecorded immune exposures were likely present. The donor tested CMV seronegative, placing the donor among the roughly 350 seronegative members of the cohort. Every donor gave a peripheral blood sample, and the peripheral blood mononuclear cells from that sample were used for TCR beta sequencing. The Qiagen DNeasy Blood Extraction Kit was used to extract genomic DNA from the blood cell samples. Receptor amplification or capture employed the immunoSEQ multiplex PCR assay. The multiplex PCR relied on a mix of 60 forward primers for TCR Vbeta segments and 13 reverse primers for TCR Jbeta segments. The CDR3 region of rearranged TCR beta genes was amplified from genomic DNA by a multiplex PCR assay. The Illumina HiSeq System was used to sequence the amplified TCR beta libraries as 87-base-pair reads. As for how the authors treated the data: A later analysis tallied tens of millions of unique TCR beta chains across the 600 to 700 repertoires, and around 10 million of those chains were shared by two or more donors. A nearest-neighbor algorithm error-corrected the raw reads and collapsed the reads into unique sequences, merging closely related sequences to remove PCR and sequencing errors. To assign V, D and J gene segments, CDR3 sequences were aligned to IMGT reference sequences. For a sequence to be retained, at least a six-nucleotide match to both a V gene segment and a J gene segment was required. A rearrangement was called productive if the CDR3 had no stop codons and remained in frame with V and J, and every other rearrangement was called non-productive. Following IMGT convention, CDR3 was defined as the stretch from the second conserved V-encoded cysteine to the conserved J-encoded phenylalanine. In an earlier analysis of just under 600 of the donors, sequences lacking an unambiguous match to a single V gene segment were excluded. An earlier analysis of approximately 590 of the donors called V segments functional above 56.7% productive rearrangements and segregating when the between-donor standard deviation exceeded 5%. A statistical classification framework was built to diagnose cytomegalovirus status from the catalog of TCR beta chain sequences. In a later analysis, V and J genes were assigned by comparing TCR nucleotide sequences against IMGT/GENE-DB human TR gene sequences. The TCRdist pipeline was used in a later analysis to assign CDR3 sequences and most-parsimonious VDJ recombination scenarios. In a later analysis, each TCR beta chain was defined by its CDR3 amino acid sequence together with its V-gene family, and reads without a unique V-gene family were excluded. As a way to deal with suspected cross-contamination and a sequencing artifact, a later analysis dropped 640 or so nucleotide sequences that were highly shared and had low generation probability. In a later analysis, a clonal expansion index for each public chain was calculated from normalized within-repertoire ranks of inferred template counts. In a later analysis, generation probabilities were computed using a VDJ recombination model fitted to out-of-frame rearrangements, and the results were checked against IGoR. In a later analysis, hypergeometric tests were used to score TCR-TCR, TCR-HLA and TCR-CMV co-occurrence, with a repertoire-size bias correction applied to TCR pairs. In a later analysis, false discovery rates were estimated by permuting HLA or CMV assignments 20 times. In a later analysis, co-occurring TCRs were grouped with DBSCAN, and TCRdist sequence similarity was added when clustering was performed within HLA-allele-positive subsets. Co-occurrence clustering excluded repertoires with fewer than 30,000 or more than 120,000 public chains, plus five with anomalous nucleotide sharing. This immuneACCESS table, as held by TCRdb, lists in-frame sequences with V and J called but not all clones. Of the missing ones, under half trace to an unresolved V gene in checked studies; the others have no known cause. That table gives V, J and clone size, and the DNA gave D and trimming. The sample table gives 60,000 to 100,000 clones. The ten largest make up around 4.4% of the sample.

Sequencing used PBMCs. The sequence derives from a young man in good health and CMV-seronegative.

The CDR3 has the sequence CASSEYAANTEAFF. The DNA reads TGTGCCAGCAGTGAATACGCGGCGAACACTGAAGCTTTCTTT. This sequence uses TRBV25-1 and TRBJ1-1, with an unclear D gene assignment. The germline V gene sets CDR1 to MGHDK and CDR2 to SYGVNS. Spanning cysteine to phenylalanine, the CDR3 consists of 14 amino acids. Only the CDR3 DNA is retained, 42 bases long and in frame from the first base. V sheds 0 bases and J sheds 1 base, leaving 6 bases between their ends.